This TCR beta chain was sequenced in a study of OX40 agonist ivuxolimab in advanced cancers. Trimming removed 0 bases from V and 7 bases from J; junction bases left unmatched: 13. The CDR3 has 18 residues. Germline V gene sequence: CDR1 MGHRA, CDR2 YSYEKL. Assay: immunoSEQ multiplex PCR; the TCRdb copy retains only in-frame clones and omits some. The sample contains more than 50,000 clones, approximately 82% of which appear only once. The sample consisted of CD4+ or CD8+ T cells sorted from blood, taken in a trial of the OX40 agonist ivuxolimab. The chain has TRBV4-1 and TRBJ2-5, with TRBD1 matching over 11 bases. The sequence was obtained from an adult with an advanced solid tumor such as melanoma, head and neck, liver or kidney cancer. CDR3 region: CASSQDPLGQGAWGTQYF. The CDR3 coding sequence is TGCGCCAGCAGCCAAGATCCCCTAGGACAGGGGGCTTGGGGGACCCAGTACTTC.